One and the same sample provided the 9 T cell receptor beta chains below, sequenced in a study of blood T cells in healthy people across ages. It was with a sample-barcoded 5' primer and a J-beta primer mix that a second PCR of roughly 6 to 11 cycles was run. TCRdb ran MiXCR on the 5' RACE reads and lists one entry per CDR3 protein. The sample records 710,000 or so distinct CDR3 sequences, 20% to 25% being singletons. The source material was blood. These receptors were obtained from a man in his sixties or seventies in good health.

This clonotype was seen more than once but under ten times. The CDR3 reads CASSPLIRRTEAFF. The CDR3 region has the DNA TGTGCCAGCAGCCCACTTATTCGGAGAACTGAAGCTTTCTTT. This chain joins TRBV27 and TRBJ1-1; D unclear. The CDR3 totals 14 residues. Germline V gene lookup returns CDR1 MNHEY and CDR2 SMNVEV (reference sequence). Between the trimmed V and J ends, which lost 6 bases and 5 bases, there was a span of 16 bases.

This chain uses TRBV20-1 with TRBJ1-2; D perhaps matches TRBD1 (6 bases). V was shortened by 6 bases and J by 8 bases, with 22 bases between the two germline ends. The CDR3 has 14 amino acids. Per germline, CDR1 DFQATT and CDR2 SNEGSKA (reference sequence). The CDR3 protein is CSARDSGGLRGYTF. CDR3 DNA sequence: TGCAGTGCGCGCGATTCCGGGGGGCTGAGAGGCTACACCTTC.

The chain uses TRBV20-1 and TRBJ2-7, with a tentative D call TRBD1 (5 bases). Trimming took off 5 bases at V and 0 bases at J, with 8 bases between the two ends. Per germline, CDR1 DFQATT and CDR2 SNEGSKA (reference sequence). The CDR3 totals 12 residues. The CDR3 protein is CSAPTDSYEQYF. CDR3 DNA sequence: TGCAGTGCTCCGACAGACTCCTACGAGCAGTACTTC.

The rearrangement uses TRBV9 and TRBJ2-3; D is perhaps TRBD2 (6 bases). The V gene's germline CDR1 is SGDLS and CDR2 YYNGEE. There are 15 residues in the CDR3. V lost 2 bases to trimming and J lost 0 bases, with 10 bases between them. The CDR3 region has the DNA TGTGCCAGCAGCGTCTCCGGGACTAGCACAGATACGCAGTATTTT. It codes for CASSVSGTSTDTQYF.

V and J are TRBV10-1 and TRBJ2-2; a weak D match, TRBD2 (5 bases). CDR3 size: 14 residues. Germline V gene lookup returns CDR1 WNHNN and CDR2 SYGVQD (reference sequence). V dropped 2 bases and J dropped 5 bases, with 9 bases sitting between them. The CDR3 region is CASSEARRTGELFF. The CDR3 DNA follows: TGCGCCAGCAGTGAGGCTAGGAGGACCGGGGAGCTGTTTTTT.

This clonotype is a singleton in its sample. This sequence joins TRBV20-1 and TRBJ1-2, with D uncertain. The CDR3 extends over 14 amino acids. Per germline, CDR1 DFQATT and CDR2 SNEGSKA (reference sequence). Trimming left V 0 bases short and J 6 bases short, with 14 bases between. For the CDR3, the DNA is TGCAGTGCTAGAGATATCTGGGAGGAAGATGGCTACACCTTC. This sequence encodes CSARDIWEEDGYTF.

This clonotype was seen more than once but under ten times. The chain carries TRBV7-2 and TRBJ2-1; 12 bases align to TRBD2. The trim removed 5 bases at V and 8 bases at J, leaving 13 bases unmatched. CDR1 is SGHTA and CDR2 is FQGNSA in the germline V gene. This CDR3 contains 17 residues. CDR3 loop: CASSRVASGGAHYEQFF. The CDR3 DNA is TGTGCCAGCAGCCGCGTAGCTAGCGGGGGGGCCCACTATGAGCAGTTCTTC.

V and J are TRBV27 and TRBJ2-7, with a possible D match to TRBD1 (6 bases). The CDR3 loop spans 13 amino acids. Germline V gives CDR1 MNHEY, CDR2 SMNVEV (reference sequence). The ends were cut back, 10 bases at V and 4 bases at J, with 17 bases in the middle. Here the CDR3 reads CATRQAERYEQYF. The CDR3 DNA follows: TGTGCCACAAGACAGGCAGAGAGATACGAGCAGTACTTC.

V is TRBV11-2 and J is TRBJ1-1, with D unresolved. The CDR3 totals 13 residues. Germline V gives CDR1 SGHAT, CDR2 FQNNGV. With 5 bases removed from V and 4 bases from J, the gap between germline ends came to 11 bases. CDR3 in DNA: TGTGCCAGCAGCGCTGTGTGGGGCACTGAAGCTTTCTTT. This translates into CASSAVWGTEAFF.